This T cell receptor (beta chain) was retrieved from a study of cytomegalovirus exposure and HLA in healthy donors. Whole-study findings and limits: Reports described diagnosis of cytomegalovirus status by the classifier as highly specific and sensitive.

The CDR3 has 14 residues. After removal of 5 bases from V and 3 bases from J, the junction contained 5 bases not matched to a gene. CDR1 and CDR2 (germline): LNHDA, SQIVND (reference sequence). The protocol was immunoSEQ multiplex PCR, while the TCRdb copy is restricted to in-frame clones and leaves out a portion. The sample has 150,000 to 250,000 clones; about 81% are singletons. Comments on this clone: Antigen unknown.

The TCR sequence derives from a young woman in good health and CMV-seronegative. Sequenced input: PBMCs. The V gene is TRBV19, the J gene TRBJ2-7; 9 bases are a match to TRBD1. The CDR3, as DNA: TGTGCCAGTAGTGAGGACAGGGGCGACTACGAGCAGTACTTC. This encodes CASSEDRGDYEQYF.